This TCR beta chain emerged from a study of spatial heterogeneity in lung cancer. Study in general: Sequencing was performed on follow-up PBMC samples when available, collected at a median of approximately 2 years after resection. Consistently, beta-chain sequences turned up in larger numbers than alpha-chain sequences did.

Single TCR cDNA molecules each had their own unique molecular identifier. TCRdb analysed the 5' RACE reads with MiXCR anew, one entry per CDR3 protein. Among around 70,000 distinct CDR3 sequences listed, about 9.5% were seen once. The time point: blood at routine non-recurrence follow-up after resection. This clonotype was seen only a few times. Germline CDR1 reads SGHRS; CDR2 reads YFSETQ. The junction had 6 bases not matched to a gene; V was cut back by 0 bases and J by 8 bases. The CDR3 covers 15 residues. Specimen: PBMCs, collected at follow-up. The clonotype originates from a female donor with early-stage non-small cell lung cancer. The V and J genes are TRBV5-1 and TRBJ2-1; TRBD2 matches at 9 bases. The CDR3 DNA is TGCGCCAGCAGCTTGGTTAGCGGGAGTAAGGATGAGCAGTTCTTC. Amino acid sequence: CASSLVSGSKDEQFF.